This T cell receptor (beta chain) derives from a study of blood T cell repertoires in COVID-19. Study details: There were acute and convalescent COVID-19 samples, and they came from the United States, Italy and Spain. Nucleic acid was either cDNA or gDNA, and it came from T cells, B-cell-depleted T cells, or PBMCs.

The CDR3 is 11 amino acids. Germline V gene data show CDR1 as MNHEY and CDR2 as SVGAGI. V was cut by 10 bases and J by 2 bases, with 8 bases left in between. Original processing notes: From reference gene primer amplification, estimates of nucleated cell counts were derived. Profiling relied on immunoSEQ multiplex PCR, and the TCRdb table lists in-frame clones only, not all of them. V and J calls plus clone size are reproduced from that table; the DNA served to infer D and trimming. Of 90,000 to 150,000 clones listed, approximately 80% are singletons. Sequenced sample: peripheral blood. This sequence joins TRBV6-5 and TRBJ1-2; no definite D call. The TCR was taken from a human donor in a cohort sampled during active COVID-19. CDR3 sequence: CAITENYGYTF. The CDR3 DNA reads TGTGCCATCACAGAGAACTATGGCTACACCTTC.